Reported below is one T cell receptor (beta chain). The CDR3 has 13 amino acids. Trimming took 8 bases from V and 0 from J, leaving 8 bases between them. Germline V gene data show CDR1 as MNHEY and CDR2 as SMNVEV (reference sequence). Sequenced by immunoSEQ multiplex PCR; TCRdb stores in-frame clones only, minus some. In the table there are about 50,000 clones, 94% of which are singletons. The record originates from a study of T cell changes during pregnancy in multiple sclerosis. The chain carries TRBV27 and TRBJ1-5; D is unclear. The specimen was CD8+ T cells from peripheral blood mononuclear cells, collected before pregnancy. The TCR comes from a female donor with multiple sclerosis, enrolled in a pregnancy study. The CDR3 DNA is TGTGCCAGCGGCCGTTATAGCAATCAGCCCCAGCATTTT. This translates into CASGRYSNQPQHF.